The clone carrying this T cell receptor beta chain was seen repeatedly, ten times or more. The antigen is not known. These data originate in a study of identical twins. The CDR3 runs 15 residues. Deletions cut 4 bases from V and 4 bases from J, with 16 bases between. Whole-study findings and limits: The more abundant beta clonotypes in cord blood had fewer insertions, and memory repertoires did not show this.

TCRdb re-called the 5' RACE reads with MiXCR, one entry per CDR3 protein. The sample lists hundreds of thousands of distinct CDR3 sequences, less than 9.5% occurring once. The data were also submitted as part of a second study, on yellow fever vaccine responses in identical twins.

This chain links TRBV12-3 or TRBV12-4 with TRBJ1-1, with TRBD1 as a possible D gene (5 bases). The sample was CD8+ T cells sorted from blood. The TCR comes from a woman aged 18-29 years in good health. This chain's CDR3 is CASSSGAPGGTEAFF. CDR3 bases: TGTGCCAGCAGTTCCGGGGCCCCCGGGGGCACTGAAGCTTTCTTT.